This T cell receptor (beta chain) was found in a study of cytomegalovirus exposure and HLA in healthy donors (dated by TCRdb to the late 2010s). A note on the overall study: According to an earlier analysis of a few hundred of the donors, about 179 million T cells yielded 100 million or so unique TCR beta sequences and approximately 300 Gb of sequence data. Approximately 300 gigabases of sequencing data and roughly 80 million unique TCR sequences made up an early release that covered several hundred HLA-typed donors. Of the roughly 400 genotyped donors, roughly 85% fell in the genetic ancestry cluster associated with self-reported Caucasian donors. The study aimed to test whether signatures of past pathogen exposure could be identified by cataloging public T cell receptors. The T cell repertoires of around 730 subjects were profiled by immunosequencing and related to cytomegalovirus serostatus. In addition to the first cohort of around 670 subjects, a separate validation cohort of 130 or so different subjects was used. To predict cytomegalovirus infection status, the study brought together high-throughput TCR immunosequencing, statistical association of individual TCRs with disease status, and machine learning. In a later analysis, previously published TCR beta repertoires from about 640 donors were re-analyzed and high-resolution HLA genotyping was added so that TCR occurrence patterns could be studied. In the later analysis, no new phenotypic data were used to find candidate immune exposures; instead, reliance was placed on TCR beta sequences and their occurrence across donors. In an earlier analysis of 587 of the donors, high-throughput TCR beta sequencing was used to judge whether each TCR beta V gene segment behaved as functional or pseudogenic. Donor age, sex, ethnicity and CMV serostatus were compiled alongside the repertoire data. A later genetic analysis took genome-wide SNP genotypes for about 55% of the 666 donors and used that subset as a discovery cohort. Every repertoire in the discovery cohort had been generated on one and the same sequencing platform. Class I and class II HLA loci were covered by the typing at four-digit resolution. Typing coverage differed by locus: A, B, C, DRB1 and DQB1 were typed in roughly 629-630 donors, DQA1 in around 500, DPA1 in nearly 610, and DPB1 in approximately 450. Roughly 5 DR-DQ haplotypes were treated as single units for association and clustering because of strong linkage in the cohort. On average, roughly 240,000 unique TCR beta nucleotide sequences were sequenced per donor among some 430 genotyped donors of the cohort, with 15% to 20% of those sequences being non-productive.

The receptor library was made with the immunoSEQ multiplex PCR assay. The multiplex PCR relied on a mix of 60 forward primers for TCR Vbeta segments and 13 reverse primers for TCR Jbeta segments. A multiplex PCR assay on genomic DNA amplified the CDR3 region of rearranged TCR beta genes. The amplified TCR beta libraries were sequenced on the Illumina HiSeq System as 87-base-pair reads. For the original study's pipeline: A later analysis counted around 72 million unique TCR beta chains across the 700 or so repertoires, and about 10 million of these chains were shared by at least two donors. Raw reads were error-corrected and collapsed into unique sequences by a nearest-neighbor algorithm in which closely related sequences were merged to remove PCR and sequencing errors. Alignment of CDR3 sequences to IMGT reference sequences was used to assign V, D and J gene segments. For a sequence to be retained, at least a six-nucleotide match to both a V gene segment and a J gene segment was required. Rearrangements were called productive when the CDR3 lacked stop codons and stayed in frame with V and J; all others were non-productive. Following IMGT convention, CDR3 was defined as the stretch from the second conserved V-encoded cysteine to the conserved J-encoded phenylalanine. Sequences without an unambiguous match to a single V gene segment were excluded from the earlier analysis of about 630 of the donors. In an earlier analysis of approximately 590 of the donors, a V segment was called functional when productive rearrangements were above 56.7%, and segregating when the standard deviation between donors exceeded 5%. A statistical classification framework was developed to diagnose cytomegalovirus status using the catalog of TCR beta chain sequences. V and J gene assignment, in a later analysis, came from comparing TCR nucleotide sequences with IMGT/GENE-DB human TR gene sequences. In a later analysis, CDR3 sequences and most-parsimonious VDJ recombination scenarios were assigned using the TCRdist pipeline. In a later analysis, each TCR beta chain was defined by its CDR3 amino acid sequence together with its V-gene family, and reads lacking a unique V-gene family were excluded. In a later analysis, several hundred highly shared, low-generation-probability nucleotide sequences were removed to address suspected cross-contamination and a sequencing artifact. In a later analysis, a clonal expansion index for each public chain was calculated from normalized within-repertoire ranks of inferred template counts. In a later analysis, generation probabilities were computed with a VDJ recombination model fitted to out-of-frame rearrangements, and the resulting probabilities were checked against IGoR. In a later analysis, hypergeometric tests were used to score TCR-TCR, TCR-HLA and TCR-CMV co-occurrence, with a repertoire-size bias correction applied to TCR pairs. In a later analysis, false discovery rates were estimated by permuting HLA or CMV assignments 20 times. A later analysis grouped co-occurring TCRs with DBSCAN, adding TCRdist sequence similarity when clustering within HLA-allele-positive subsets. Repertoires with fewer than 30,000 or more than 120,000 public chains were left out of co-occurrence clustering, as were four to six repertoires with anomalous nucleotide sharing. TCRdb obtained this table from immuneACCESS and retained in-frame rearrangements with V and J assigned. These tables miss some clones; where compared with another copy, unresolved V genes account for less than half of the shortfall, and the remainder is unexplained. D and trimming were read from the DNA, whereas the V and J calls and clone size are those reported in that table. The sample table records about 160,000 clones; roughly 85% of these occur just once. The ten largest clonotypes hold about a tenth of the sample.

Turning to this clone: Its antigen remains undetermined. No base qualities exist here, and no much larger clone lies one base off it.

V has 7 bases trimmed and J has 10 bases trimmed; junction bases matching no gene number 11. The CDR3 runs 14 residues from the cysteine to the phenylalanine. Only the CDR3 portion is preserved as DNA: 42 bases, with reading frame beginning at the first base. The germline V gene (reference sequence) yields LNHDA for CDR1 and SQIVND for CDR2. Summary of the overall study and its limitations: Correlated functional status among segregating V segments might reflect linkage disequilibrium, but an unknown experimental factor could not be ruled out. In the study, some 160 TCR beta chains were listed as associated with cytomegalovirus. According to a later analysis, most CMV-associated TCR beta chains appeared to be HLA-restricted, and the HLA associations seemed to be driven largely by CMV exposure. A further reported finding was that TCR beta sequences accurately predicted the HLA-A and HLA-B alleles for most subjects in the first cohort. Three of the identified cytomegalovirus-associated TCR beta chains were confirmed in vitro to be specific for cytomegalovirus antigens. About 15 rarely observed V segments, including chromosome 9 orphons, were excluded from the earlier analysis of several hundred of the donors because counts were too low. At a false discovery rate of 0.05, a later analysis linked fewer than 20,000 TCR beta sequences to specific HLA alleles. When HLA alleles, especially DR and DQ, strongly co-occurred, attributing TCR associations to individual alleles was difficult. A later analysis found that HLA-associated TCR beta chains were more clonally expanded and had lower generation probabilities than equally common non-associated chains. The authors suggested that the approach could potentially be extended to other disease states and immunological phenotypes. In both the original and validation cohorts, the classifier was reported to diagnose cytomegalovirus status with high specificity and sensitivity. V-gene and J-gene trimming of TCR beta chains was associated with a missense DCLRE1C variant in a later genetic analysis, and the association was replicated in an independent cohort. Presence/absence analyses assumed roughly uniform sequencing depth across donors, an assumption that may not hold. According to a later genetic analysis, donors in an Asian-associated ancestry cluster had fewer N-insertions in productive TCRs than the approximately 650-donor mean. Most TCR sequences were seen in very few donors, while some public TCRs were found in many individuals. In a later analysis, TCR association rates were found to vary across HLA loci, with the most associated TCRs seen for DRB1 alleles and the fewest for HLA-C alleles. Because HLA typing was unavailable for some donors at each locus, only the typed subset was used in association tests. The sequencing pipeline was judged likely to have produced a cluster of highly shared sequence variants as a technical artifact. In an earlier analysis of approximately 590 of the donors, most TCR beta V segments appeared in productive rearrangements about 87% or about 30% of the time, broadly matching IMGT annotations. Some IMGT-functional V segments, including TRBV6-2 and TRBV6-3, could not be told apart with the 87-base-pair reads, so those segments were excluded. CMV serostatus was the only immune exposure information available for the cohort. Only TCR beta chains were sequenced in this cohort, and the absence of alpha or paired-chain data limited detectable features. A later analysis reported that several top co-occurrence clusters appeared linked to parvovirus B19, influenza, CMV and Epstein-Barr virus.

In total, 500 to 700 healthy bone marrow donors made up the cohort. At the time of sampling, every cohort member was nominally healthy, though immune exposures that went unrecorded were likely present. The donor was CMV seropositive and was included in the group of 250 to 350 seropositive cohort members. A peripheral blood sample was provided by each donor, and peripheral blood mononuclear cells were used for TCR beta sequencing. Genomic DNA extraction from the blood cell samples was performed with the Qiagen DNeasy Blood Extraction Kit. This TCR came from a man between 18 and 35 years old in good health and CMV-seropositive. Specimen: PBMCs. In this chain, TRBV19 is recombined with TRBJ1-5, with TRBD1 identical over 9 junction bases. The nucleotide sequence reads as follows: TGTGCCAGTAACCCGGACAGGGGACCCTATCCCCAGCATTTT. Its translation reads: CASNPDRGPYPQHF. Joined to the reference TRBV19 and TRBJ1-5 proteins, this CDR3 gives the full variable domain: DGGITQSPKYLFRKEGQNVTLSCEQNLNHDAMYWYRQDPGQGLRLIYYSQIVNDFQKGDIAEGYSVSREKKESFPLTVTSAQKNPTAFYLCASNPDRGPYPQHFGDGTRLSIL.